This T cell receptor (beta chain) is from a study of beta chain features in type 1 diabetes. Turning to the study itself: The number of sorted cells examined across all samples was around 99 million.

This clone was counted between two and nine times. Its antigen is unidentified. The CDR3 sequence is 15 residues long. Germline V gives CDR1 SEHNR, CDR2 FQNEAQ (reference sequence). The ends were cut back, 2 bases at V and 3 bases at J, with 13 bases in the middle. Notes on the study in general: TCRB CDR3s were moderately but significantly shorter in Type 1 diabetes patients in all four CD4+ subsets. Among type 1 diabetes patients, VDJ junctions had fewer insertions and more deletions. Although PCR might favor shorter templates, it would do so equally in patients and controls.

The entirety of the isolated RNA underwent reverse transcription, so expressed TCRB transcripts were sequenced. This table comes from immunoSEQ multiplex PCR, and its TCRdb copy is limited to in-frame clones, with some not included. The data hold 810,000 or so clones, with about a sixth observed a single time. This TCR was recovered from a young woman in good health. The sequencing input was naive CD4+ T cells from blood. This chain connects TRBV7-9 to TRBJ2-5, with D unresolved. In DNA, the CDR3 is TGTGCCAGCAGCTTATGGGCAAGACGAGAAGAGACCCAGTACTTC. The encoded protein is CASSLWARREETQYF.